The 24 T cell receptor beta chains reported below all come from one sample, sequenced in a study of T cells in Graves' hyperthyroidism and ophthalmopathy. Amplified TCR beta CDR3 regions came from RNA transcripts. HTBI primers were the set used in a first-round RT-PCR of the TCR CDR3. TCRdb processed the multiplex PCR reads anew with MiXCR; each CDR3 protein has one entry. This table holds about 740,000 distinct CDR3 sequences, around 15% found once. Material: blood. These receptors all come from a young woman with Graves' hyperthyroidism.

This clonotype was observed a handful of times. The V gene is TRBV9, the J gene TRBJ2-6, with D possibly being TRBD1 or TRBD2 (5 bases each). V lost 0 bases and J lost 4, with 11 bases in between. This CDR3 is built from 16 residues. Germline V lookup: CDR1 SGDLS, CDR2 YYNGEE. CDR3 bases: TGTGCCAGCAGCGTAGTGGGGACGACGGGGGCCAACGTCCTGACTTTC. Protein product: CASSVVGTTGANVLTF.

This clonotype appeared many times. One end of the junction does not line up with germline, which may come from a read error. The chain employs TRBV27 and TRBJ2-7; D is unresolved. Germline V gene lookup returns CDR1 MNHEY and CDR2 SMNVEV (reference sequence). The CDR3 loop spans 13 amino acids. DNA for the CDR3: TGTGCCAGCAGTTTATCGGGATCCTACGAGCGGTACTTC. Residues: CASSLSGSYERYF.

This clonotype was detected many times. The rearrangement uses TRBV5-1 and TRBJ2-5; TRBD1 might be the D (5 bases). V lost 0 bases, J lost 5 bases, and 14 bases lay in between. The CDR3 covers 15 residues. Germline V gene data show CDR1 as SGHRS and CDR2 as YFSETQ. Here the CDR3 reads CASSLEQALGETQYF. CDR3 nucleotides: TGCGCCAGCAGCTTGGAACAGGCCTTAGGGGAGACCCAGTACTTC.

The chain combines TRBV24-1 with TRBJ2-5; D remains ambiguous. This CDR3 has 14 amino acids. CDR1 and CDR2 from the germline V gene are KGHDR and SFDVKD. The V gene lost 6 bases and the J gene lost 2 bases, with 12 bases spanning the gap. DNA of the CDR3: TGTGCCACCAGTTCCCCTGATGGGCAAGAGACCCAGTACTTC. Translated: CATSSPDGQETQYF.

This clonotype was seen at least ten times. As DNA, the CDR3 is TGTGCCAGCAGTTTACCAACAGAGGGTGGTCAGCCCCAGCATTTT. Translating gives CASSLPTEGGQPQHF. The chain recombines TRBV28 with TRBJ1-5; D is undetermined. This CDR3 comprises 15 residues. Germline assignment: CDR1 MDHEN and CDR2 SYDVKM. The ends were cut back, 2 bases at V and 6 bases at J, with 14 bases in the middle. Full variable domain (missing parts from reference TRBV28 and TRBJ1-5): DVKVTQSSRYLVKRTGEKVFLECVQDMDHENMFWYRQDPGLGLRLIYFSYDVKMKEKGDIPEGYSVSREKKERFSLILESASTNQTSMYLCASSLPTEGGQPQHFGDGTRLSIL.

This clonotype was seen many times. The chain employs TRBV7-9 and TRBJ2-5, with D perhaps given as TRBD1 or TRBD2 (6 bases each). The germline gives CDR1 SEHNR, CDR2 FQNEAQ (reference sequence). V was cut by 0 bases and J by 0 bases, with 11 bases left in between. This CDR3 is 16 amino acids long. Here the CDR3 reads CASSLAGGRDQETQYF. CDR3 in DNA: TGTGCCAGCAGCTTAGCGGGGGGCAGGGACCAAGAGACCCAGTACTTC.

This clonotype was found a few times. The genes are TRBV29-1 and TRBJ1-1; D ambiguous. The V and J ends lost 7 bases and 4 bases respectively, with 10 bases between them. The CDR3 runs to 11 residues. Germline CDR1 reads SQVTM; CDR2 reads ANQGSEA. CDR3 in amino acids: CSGQKGTEAFF. For the CDR3, the DNA is TGCAGCGGCCAAAAGGGCACTGAAGCTTTCTTT.

This clonotype has ten or more counts. This sequence joins TRBV20-1 and TRBJ2-1, with D unclear. Between the trimmed V and J ends, which lost 2 bases and 3 bases, there was a span of 8 bases. The CDR3 sequence is 13 residues long. CDR1 is DFQATT and CDR2 is SNEGSKA in the germline V gene (reference sequence). The CDR3 sequence is CSARSNFYNEQFF. The CDR3 DNA reads as TGCAGTGCTAGATCAAACTTCTACAATGAGCAGTTCTTC.

This chain uses TRBV27 with TRBJ1-5; the D is unclear. The CDR3 runs to 14 residues. Germline V gene data show CDR1 as MNHEY and CDR2 as SMNVEV (reference sequence). V dropped 3 bases and J dropped 3 bases, with 9 bases sitting between them. CDR3 in DNA: TGTGCCAGCAGTTTGTATAGCATCAATCAGCCCCAGCATTTT. Translation gives CASSLYSINQPQHF.

This clonotype was seen a handful of times. The chain recombines TRBV9 with TRBJ1-1, with TRBD1 matching 10 bases. V lost 0 bases, J lost 5 bases, and 4 bases stayed unmatched. This CDR3 is 15 amino acids long. Germline V gene lookup returns CDR1 SGDLS and CDR2 YYNGEE. This CDR3 is CASSVGDRGLTEAFF. The DNA for the CDR3 is TGTGCCAGCAGCGTAGGGGACAGGGGATTGACTGAAGCTTTCTTT.

This clonotype has only a few counts. The chain combines TRBV7-8 with TRBJ1-4; D is undetermined. The CDR3 covers 17 residues. Trimming took 3 bases from V and 8 from J, leaving 22 bases between them. Germline V lookup: CDR1 SGHVS, CDR2 FQNEAQ. CDR3 in amino acids: CASSLLTFQGPREKLFF. The CDR3 DNA sequence: TGTGCCAGCAGCTTGCTCACCTTTCAAGGTCCTAGGGAAAAACTGTTTTTT. The complete variable domain, with remaining parts taken from reference TRBV7-8 and TRBJ1-4, reads GAGVSQSPRYKVAKRGQDVALRCDPISGHVSLFWYQQALGQGPEFLTYFQNEAQLDKSGLPSDRFFAERPEGSVSTLKIQRTQQEDSAVYLCASSLLTFQGPREKLFFGSGTQLSVL.

This clonotype showed up many times. V gene TRBV18 combines with J gene TRBJ1-6; tentative D call: TRBD1 (6 bases). The CDR3 sequence is 16 residues long. V was cut by 1 base and J by 10 bases, with 17 bases left in between. CDR1 and CDR2 from the germline V gene are KGHSH and LQKENI. The CDR3 region is CASSPQTGSSGSPLHF. For the CDR3, the DNA is TGTGCCAGCTCACCACAGACAGGAAGTAGCGGCTCACCCCTCCACTTT.

This clonotype was recorded many times. The V gene is TRBV18, the J gene TRBJ2-3, with 9 positions matching TRBD2. Germline CDR1 reads KGHSH; CDR2 reads LQKENI. This CDR3 region has 14 residues. V trimming: 3 bases; J trimming: 7 bases; junction bases outside the gene matches: 5. Written as DNA, the CDR3 is TGTGCCAGCTCACCTAGCGGGAGTGTCTATACGCAGTATTTT. It codes for CASSPSGSVYTQYF.

The chain combines TRBV19 with TRBJ2-1; D call uncertain. Per the germline V gene, CDR1 is LNHDA and CDR2 is SQIVND (reference sequence). The ends were cut back, 8 bases at V and 5 bases at J, with 7 bases in the middle. The CDR3 sequence is 11 residues long. For the CDR3, the DNA is TGTGCCAGTGGCGGACACAATGAGCAGTTCTTC. Protein product: CASGGHNEQFF.

The chain couples TRBV20-1 to TRBJ1-1; 10 nucleotides match TRBD1. Germline V gives CDR1 DFQATT, CDR2 SNEGSKA (reference sequence). CDR3 size: 18 residues. The ends lost 0 bases at V and 6 bases at J; junction bases unmatched: 16. The CDR3 nucleotides read TGCAGTGCTAGAGATAAGCCTCAACCGGGACAGGGGTCCGCTGAAGCTTTCTTT. As protein: CSARDKPQPGQGSAEAFF.

The chain has TRBV7-7 and TRBJ2-7; D possibly corresponds to TRBD1 (5 bases). Germline V gene data show CDR1 as SSHAT and CDR2 as FNYEAQ (reference sequence). The CDR3 length is 13 residues. Trimming removed 5 bases at V and 7 bases at J, with 15 bases between. The CDR3 DNA follows: TGTGCCAGCAGCCCGTCACAGGTGGGGGAGCAGTACTTC. This codes for CASSPSQVGEQYF.

As for this clonotype: A clone one base away is much larger, so this may be a read error. The V and J genes are TRBV5-1 and TRBJ2-1; 11 nucleotides match TRBD2. Germline V lookup: CDR1 SGHRS, CDR2 YFSETQ. This CDR3 spans 20 amino acids. The CDR3 sequence is CASSLWAPLAGGLGGNEQLF. The CDR3 nucleotides are TGCGCCAGCAGCTTGTGGGCTCCGCTAGCGGGAGGACTGGGGGGCAATGAGCAGCTCTTC.

The chain has TRBV20-1 and TRBJ1-5; 8 nucleotides line up with TRBD1. Germline-derived CDR1 and CDR2 are DFQATT and SNEGSKA (reference sequence). After removal of 0 bases from V and 2 bases from J, the junction contained 6 bases not matched to a gene. CDR3 length: 16 residues. The chain's CDR3 is CSARDSRGLGNQPQHF. CDR3 DNA sequence: TGCAGTGCTAGAGATAGCAGGGGGCTGGGCAATCAGCCCCAGCATTTT.

This clonotype appeared a few times. The chain uses TRBV9 and TRBJ2-2; 7 bases agree with TRBD1. The CDR3 covers 16 residues. Germline V gene lookup returns CDR1 SGDLS and CDR2 YYNGEE. Trimming at V came to 0 bases and at J to 0 bases, leaving 2 bases not matched to a gene. As DNA, the CDR3 is TGTGCCAGCAGCGTAGGACAGGGTACGAACACCGGGGAGCTGTTTTTT. Its protein product is CASSVGQGTNTGELFF.

This clonotype has ten or more counts. V gene TRBV18 combines with J gene TRBJ2-7, with a weak D call TRBD2 (6 bases). Germline assignment: CDR1 KGHSH and CDR2 LQKENI. Trimming shortened V by 0 bases and J by 1 base, and 13 bases separated the two germline ends. The CDR3 length is 16 residues. The CDR3 sequence: CASSPPGMRGSYEQYF. For the CDR3, the DNA is TGTGCCAGCTCACCACCGGGGATGCGGGGATCCTACGAGCAGTACTTC.

This clonotype was seen a few times. The J gene is TRBJ2-3, the V gene TRBV24-1, with 9 bases lining up with TRBD1. V lost 0 bases, J lost 0 bases, and 6 bases stayed unmatched. Germline-derived CDR1 and CDR2 are KGHDR and SFDVKD. The CDR3 contains 18 residues. The CDR3 region is CATSDLPDRGASTDTQYF. DNA for the CDR3: TGTGCCACCAGTGATTTGCCGGACAGGGGAGCTAGCACAGATACGCAGTATTTT.

Ten or more counts support this clonotype. The chain is built from TRBV7-3 and TRBJ2-3, with 7 bases aligning to TRBD2. This CDR3 contains 15 residues. The V segment lost 6 bases and the J segment 0 bases; nucleotides outside the gene matches: 6. Looked up from germline, CDR1 is SGHTA and CDR2 is FQGTGA. This chain's CDR3 is CASSPTSASTDTQYF. The CDR3 DNA is TGTGCCAGCAGTCCCACTAGCGCTAGCACAGATACGCAGTATTTT.

This clonotype was recorded a few times. The chain joins TRBV5-7 to TRBJ1-6, with 10 bases aligning to TRBD1. TRBV5-7 is filed as an ORF, its function uncertain. The V segment lost 0 bases and the J segment 5 bases; nucleotides outside the gene matches: 23. The CDR3 consists of 23 residues. This CDR3 reads CASSLASCWGQGPPLSDNSPLHF. The CDR3 region has the DNA TGTGCCAGCAGCTTGGCCAGCTGCTGGGGACAGGGGCCGCCCCTGTCCGATAATTCACCCCTCCACTTT.

This clonotype appeared many times. The CDR3 region is CASSRGYSNQPQHF. The CDR3 DNA sequence: TGTGCCAGCAGTCGGGGGTATAGCAATCAGCCCCAGCATTTT. The genes are TRBV6-2 or TRBV6-3 and TRBJ1-5; D perhaps matches TRBD1 (5 bases). The CDR3 extends over 14 amino acids. Looked up from germline, CDR1 is MNHEY and CDR2 is SVGEGT. Trimming removed 5 bases from V and 0 bases from J, with 8 bases in between.